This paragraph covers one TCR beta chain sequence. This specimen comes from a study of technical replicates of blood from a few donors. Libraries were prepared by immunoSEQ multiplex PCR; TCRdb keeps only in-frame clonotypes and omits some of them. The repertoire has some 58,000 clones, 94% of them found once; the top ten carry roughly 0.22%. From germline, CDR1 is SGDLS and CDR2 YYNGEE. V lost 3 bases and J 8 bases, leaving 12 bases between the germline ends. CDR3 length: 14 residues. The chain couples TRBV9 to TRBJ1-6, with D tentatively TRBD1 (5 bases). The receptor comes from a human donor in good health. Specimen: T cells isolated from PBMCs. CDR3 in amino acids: CASSAAGGHSPLHF. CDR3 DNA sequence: TGTGCCAGCAGCGCCGCGGGGGGTCATTCACCCCTCCACTTT.